The 10 T cell receptor beta chains below all came from one sample that was sequenced in a study of control samples from healthy donors and cancer patients. The assay was immunoSEQ multiplex PCR, and TCRdb's table has in-frame clones only and misses some. The sample carries 130,000 to 150,000 clones, 89% recorded once. What was sequenced was blood. These receptors came from a man aged 25-40 years in good health.

The chain employs TRBV12-3 or TRBV12-4 and TRBJ2-7, with D unresolved. V dropped 4 bases and J dropped 2 bases, with 9 bases sitting between them. This CDR3 has 13 amino acids. As DNA, the CDR3 is TGTGCCAGCAGTTCTGGGGTACCCTACGAGCAGTACTTC. It codes for CASSSGVPYEQYF.

This chain links TRBV18 with TRBJ2-3; D may be TRBD2 (6 bases). This CDR3 has 14 amino acids. V was clipped by 2 bases and J by 8 bases, with 14 bases between them. Germline lookup yields CDR1 KGHSH and CDR2 LQKENI. CDR3: CASSPGTSTGTQYF. The CDR3 bases are TGTGCCAGCTCACCAGGGACTTCCACGGGTACGCAGTATTTT.

The rearrangement uses TRBV11-3 and TRBJ2-7; D not resolved. The CDR3 contains 14 residues. Germline CDR1 and CDR2: SGHNT and YENEEA. Trimming pared 0 bases from V and 3 bases from J, leaving 9 bases between. The chain's CDR3 is CASSLDLLNYEQYF. DNA for the CDR3: TGTGCCAGCAGCTTAGATCTTCTAAACTACGAGCAGTACTTC.

The chain uses TRBV3-1 (or the pseudogene TRBV3-2) and TRBJ1-3; the D is unclear. Trimming pared 4 bases from V and 3 bases from J, leaving 10 bases between. CDR1 LGHDT and CDR2 YNNKEL come from the germline V gene (reference sequence). The CDR3 sequence is 14 residues long. The CDR3 DNA is TGTGCCAGCAGCCGAGAGGTTGGTGGAAACACCATATATTTT. It yields the protein CASSREVGGNTIYF.

The gene calls are TRBV24-1 and TRBJ2-1; possibly TRBD1 for D (6 bases). Trimming stripped 1 base from V and 12 bases from J, with 12 bases between. Germline assignment: CDR1 KGHDR and CDR2 SFDVKD. The CDR3 is 13 amino acids. CDR3: CATSDFDVTGQFF. In DNA form, the CDR3 reads TGTGCCACCAGTGATTTCGACGTGACAGGGCAGTTCTTC.

The count of this clone is one. The CDR3, as DNA: TGTGCCACCAGTGATCTGGGACAGGGGCATGGCTACACCTTC. It is translated as CATSDLGQGHGYTF. The V call is TRBV24-1, the J call TRBJ1-2; 10 bases fit TRBD1. The germline gives CDR1 KGHDR, CDR2 SFDVKD. The ends lost 3 bases at V and 6 bases at J; junction bases unmatched: 3. The CDR3 covers 14 residues.

The chain employs TRBV18 and TRBJ1-4; TRBD1 aligns across 9 bases. This CDR3 is 16 amino acids long. V was clipped by 3 bases and J by 8 bases; unmatched bases: 10. Germline values: CDR1 KGHSH, CDR2 LQKENI. The CDR3 sequence: CASSPPGGQGTEKLFF. DNA for the CDR3: TGTGCCAGCTCACCGCCCGGTGGACAGGGGACGGAAAAACTGTTTTTT.

Regarding this clone: The junction and the germline gene differ at one end; a read error may be behind it. The chain couples TRBV7-7 to TRBJ1-1, with D uncertain. The V gene's germline CDR1 is SSHAT and CDR2 FNYEAQ (reference sequence). This CDR3 spans 15 amino acids. CDR3 residues: CASSPISGMNTEAFF. DNA for the CDR3: TGTGCTAGCAGCCCAATTTCGGGGATGAACACTGAAGCTTTCTTT.

The rearrangement links TRBV5-1 to TRBJ2-1, with 9 bases aligning to TRBD2. Germline V gene data show CDR1 as SGHRS and CDR2 as YFSETQ. CDR3 length: 16 amino acids. Trimming at V came to 4 bases and at J to 0 bases, leaving 5 bases not matched to a gene. CDR3 bases: TGCGCCAGCAGCGTGCTAGCGGGGAGCTCCTACAATGAGCAGTTCTTC. It encodes CASSVLAGSSYNEQFF.

The chain uses TRBV7-2 and TRBJ1-6; TRBD1 aligns across 9 bases. CDR1 SGHTA and CDR2 FQGNSA come from the germline V gene. This CDR3 contains 15 residues. V lost 5 bases and J lost 9; bases outside the gene matches: 8. CDR3 nucleotides: TGTGCCAGCAGCCCGCCCGGGACAGGGTTTTCACCCCTCCACTTT. Encoded protein: CASSPPGTGFSPLHF.